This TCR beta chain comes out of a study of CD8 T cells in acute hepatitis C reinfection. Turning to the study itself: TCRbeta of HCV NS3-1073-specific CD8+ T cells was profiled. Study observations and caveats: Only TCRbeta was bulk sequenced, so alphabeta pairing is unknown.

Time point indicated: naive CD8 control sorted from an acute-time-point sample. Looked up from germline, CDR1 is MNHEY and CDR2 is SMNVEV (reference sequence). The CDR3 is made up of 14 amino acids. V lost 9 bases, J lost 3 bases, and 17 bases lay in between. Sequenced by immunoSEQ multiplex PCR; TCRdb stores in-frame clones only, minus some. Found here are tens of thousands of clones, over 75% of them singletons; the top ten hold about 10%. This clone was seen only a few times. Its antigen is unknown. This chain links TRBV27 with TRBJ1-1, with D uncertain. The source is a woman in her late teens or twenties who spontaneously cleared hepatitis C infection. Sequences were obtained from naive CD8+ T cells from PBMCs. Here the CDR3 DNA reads TGTGCCAGTACCATCGCCGCAGGAGACACTGAAGCTTTCTTT. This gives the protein CASTIAAGDTEAFF.